This T cell receptor (beta chain) was observed in a study of T-cell memory formation after mild COVID-19. Overall study findings and caveats: There was a balanced CD4/CD8 profile in clones contracting day 15 to 85, and later expanders leaned CD4+.

A few counts support this clonotype. Its specificity is not known. Constant-segment primers and 5'RACE yielded cDNA libraries for TCR alpha and TCR beta, each carrying sample barcodes and UMIs. TCRdb called the 5' RACE reads again in MiXCR, with one record for every CDR3 protein. The data contain some 490,000 distinct CDR3 sequences, about 20% of them singletons. Losses at the gene ends were 6 bases for V and 3 bases for J; bases not matched to a gene: 23. The germline gives CDR1 DFQATT, CDR2 SNEGSKA (reference sequence). The CDR3 loop spans 21 amino acids. The TCR sequence derives from an adult woman who had mild COVID-19 (a few samples of this study predate the infection). Cell type and time point are not known. The chain uses TRBV20-1 and TRBJ2-7; 16 bases are shared with TRBD2. The material sequenced was PBMCs or a T cell subset sorted from them (not recorded which). CDR3 DNA: TGCAGTGCCCGAACCTCCAGAGCCGGGACTAGCGGGAGGGCCCTCTTCTACGAGCAGTACTTC. Protein product: CSARTSRAGTSGRALFYEQYF.